The clone carrying this T cell receptor (beta chain) was seen more than once but under ten times. MiXCR was run by TCRdb on the 5' RACE reads, yielding one entry per CDR3 protein. Here the sample spans 500,000 to 650,000 distinct CDR3 sequences, roughly an eighth being singletons. Germline V gene sequence: CDR1 SGHRS, CDR2 YFSETQ. CDR3 length: 16 residues. V gave up 4 bases and J gave up 0 bases, with 11 bases separating them. This sample stems from a study of T cells after yellow fever vaccination. The receptor's source is a man aged 25 to 40 who received the YFV17D yellow fever vaccine. The chain recombines TRBV5-1 with TRBJ2-6, with D uncertain. The source was PBMCs, collected on the day of the yellow fever booster vaccination. The CDR3: CASSPKVTSGANVLTF. CDR3 sequence (DNA): TGCGCCAGCAGCCCTAAGGTGACCTCTGGGGCCAACGTCCTGACTTTC. Full variable domain (missing parts from reference TRBV5-1 and TRBJ2-6): KAGVTQTPRYLIKTRGQQVTLSCSPISGHRSVSWYQQTPGQGLQFLFEYFSETQRNKGNFPGRFSGRQFSNSRSEMNVSTLELGDSALYLCASSPKVTSGANVLTFGAGSRLTVL.